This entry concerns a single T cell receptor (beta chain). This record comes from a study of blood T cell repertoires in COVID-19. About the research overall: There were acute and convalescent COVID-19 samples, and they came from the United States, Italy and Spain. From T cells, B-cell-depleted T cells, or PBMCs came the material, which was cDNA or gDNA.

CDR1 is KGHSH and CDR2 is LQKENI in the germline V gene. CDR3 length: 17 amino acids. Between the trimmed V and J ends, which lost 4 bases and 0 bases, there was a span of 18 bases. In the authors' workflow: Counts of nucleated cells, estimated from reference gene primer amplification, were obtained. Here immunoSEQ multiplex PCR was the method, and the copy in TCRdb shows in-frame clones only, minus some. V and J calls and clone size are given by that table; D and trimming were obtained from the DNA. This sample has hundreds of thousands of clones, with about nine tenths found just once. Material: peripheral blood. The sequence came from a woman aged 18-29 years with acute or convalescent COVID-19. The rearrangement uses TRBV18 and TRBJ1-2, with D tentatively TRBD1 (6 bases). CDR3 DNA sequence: TGTGCCAGCTCACAAACGTGGACAGAAACTTCTAACTATGGCTACACCTTC. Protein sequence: CASSQTWTETSNYGYTF.